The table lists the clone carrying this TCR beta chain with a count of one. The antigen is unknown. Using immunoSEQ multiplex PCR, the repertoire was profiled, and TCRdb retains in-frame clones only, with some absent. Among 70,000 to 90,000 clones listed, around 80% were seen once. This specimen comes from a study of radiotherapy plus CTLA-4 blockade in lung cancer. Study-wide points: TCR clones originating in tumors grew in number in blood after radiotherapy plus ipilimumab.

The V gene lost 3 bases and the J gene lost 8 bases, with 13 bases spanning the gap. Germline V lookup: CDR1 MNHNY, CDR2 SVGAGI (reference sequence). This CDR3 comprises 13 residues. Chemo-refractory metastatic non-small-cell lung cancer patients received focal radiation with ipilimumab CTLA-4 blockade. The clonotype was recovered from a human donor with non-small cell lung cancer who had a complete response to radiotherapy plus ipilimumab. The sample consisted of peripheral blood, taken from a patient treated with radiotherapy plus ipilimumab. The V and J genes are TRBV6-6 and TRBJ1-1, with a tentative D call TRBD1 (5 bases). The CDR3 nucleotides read TGTGCCAGCAGTTATCGACAGATCGGAGAAGCTTTCTTT. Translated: CASSYRQIGEAFF.